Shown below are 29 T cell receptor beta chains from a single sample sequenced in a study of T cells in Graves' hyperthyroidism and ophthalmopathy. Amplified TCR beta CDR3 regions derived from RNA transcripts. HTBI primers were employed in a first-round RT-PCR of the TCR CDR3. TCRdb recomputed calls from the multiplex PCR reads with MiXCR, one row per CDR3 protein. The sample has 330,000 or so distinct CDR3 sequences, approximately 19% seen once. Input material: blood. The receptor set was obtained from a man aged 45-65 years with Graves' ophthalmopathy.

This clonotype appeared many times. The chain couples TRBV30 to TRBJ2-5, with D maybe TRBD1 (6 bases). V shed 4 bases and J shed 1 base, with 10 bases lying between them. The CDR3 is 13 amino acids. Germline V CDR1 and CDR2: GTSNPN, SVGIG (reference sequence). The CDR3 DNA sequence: TGTGCCTGGAATCAGGGGCCCCAAGAGACCCAGTACTTC. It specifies CAWNQGPQETQYF.

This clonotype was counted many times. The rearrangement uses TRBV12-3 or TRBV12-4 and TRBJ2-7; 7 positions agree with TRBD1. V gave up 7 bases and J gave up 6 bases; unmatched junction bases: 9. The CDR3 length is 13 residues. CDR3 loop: CASTLTRTGEQYF. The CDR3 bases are TGTGCCAGCACCCTTACCCGGACAGGCGAGCAGTACTTC.

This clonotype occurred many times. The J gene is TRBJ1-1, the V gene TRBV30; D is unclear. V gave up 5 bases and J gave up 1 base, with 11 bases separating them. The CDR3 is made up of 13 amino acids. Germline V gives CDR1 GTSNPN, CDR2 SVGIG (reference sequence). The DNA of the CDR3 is TGTGCCTGGGGGCGGGGAGGGAACACTGAAGCTTTCTTT. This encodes CAWGRGGNTEAFF.

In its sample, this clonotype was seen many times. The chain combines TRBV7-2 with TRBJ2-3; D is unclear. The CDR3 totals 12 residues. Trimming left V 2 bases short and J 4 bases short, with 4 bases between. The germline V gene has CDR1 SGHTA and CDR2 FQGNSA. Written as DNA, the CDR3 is TGTGCCAGCAGCTTACCATCAGATACGCAGTATTTT. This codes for CASSLPSDTQYF.

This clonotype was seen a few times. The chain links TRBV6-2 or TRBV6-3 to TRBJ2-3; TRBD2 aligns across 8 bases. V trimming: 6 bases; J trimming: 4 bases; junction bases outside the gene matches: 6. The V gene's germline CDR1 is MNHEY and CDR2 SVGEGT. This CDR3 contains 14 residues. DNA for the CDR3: TGTGCCAGCAGGAAGGCGGGAGGCCCAGATACGCAGTATTTT. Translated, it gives CASRKAGGPDTQYF.

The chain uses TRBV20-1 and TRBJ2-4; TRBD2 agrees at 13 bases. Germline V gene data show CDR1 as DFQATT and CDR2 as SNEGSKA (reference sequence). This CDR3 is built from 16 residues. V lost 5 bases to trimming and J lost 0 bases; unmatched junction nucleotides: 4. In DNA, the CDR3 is TGCAGTGCTCCTCGGACTAGCGGGAGAGCCAAAAACATTCAGTACTTC. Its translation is CSAPRTSGRAKNIQYF.

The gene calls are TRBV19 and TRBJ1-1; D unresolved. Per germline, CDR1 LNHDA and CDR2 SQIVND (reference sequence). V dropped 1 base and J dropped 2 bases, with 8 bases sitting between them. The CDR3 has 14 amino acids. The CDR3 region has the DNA TGTGCCAGTAGTATAGGCGCGGCAAACACTGAAGCTTTCTTT. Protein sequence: CASSIGAANTEAFF.

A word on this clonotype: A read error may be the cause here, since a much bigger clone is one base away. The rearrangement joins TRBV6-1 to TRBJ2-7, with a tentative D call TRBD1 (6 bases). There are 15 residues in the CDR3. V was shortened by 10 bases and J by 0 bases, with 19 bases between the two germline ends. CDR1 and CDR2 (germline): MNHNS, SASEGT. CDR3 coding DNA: TGTGCCAACAGGGCAGACTACCGTTTCTCCTACGAGCAGTACTTC. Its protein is CANRADYRFSYEQYF.

The CDR3 DNA is TGTGCCAGCAGCCGGACACACCTATACACTGAAGCTTTCTTT. Residues: CASSRTHLYTEAFF. The genes are TRBV6-1 and TRBJ1-1, with a tentative D call TRBD1 (5 bases). The CDR3 consists of 14 residues. Germline CDR1 and CDR2: MNHNS and SASEGT. V lost 6 bases to trimming and J lost 3 bases, with 14 bases between them.

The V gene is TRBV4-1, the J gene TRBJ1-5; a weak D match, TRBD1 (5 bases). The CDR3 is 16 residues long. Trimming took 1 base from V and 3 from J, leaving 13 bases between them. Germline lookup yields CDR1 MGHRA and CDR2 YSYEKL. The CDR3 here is CASSQGAGSLNQPQHF. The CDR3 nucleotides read TGCGCCAGCAGCCAAGGCGCAGGGTCCCTCAATCAGCCCCAGCATTTT.

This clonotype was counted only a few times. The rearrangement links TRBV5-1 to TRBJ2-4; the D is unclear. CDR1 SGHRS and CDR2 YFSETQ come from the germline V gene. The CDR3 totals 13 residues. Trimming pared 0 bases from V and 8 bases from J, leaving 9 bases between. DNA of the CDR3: TGCGCCAGCAGCTTGGTTTCAGAACACATTCAGTACTTC. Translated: CASSLVSEHIQYF.

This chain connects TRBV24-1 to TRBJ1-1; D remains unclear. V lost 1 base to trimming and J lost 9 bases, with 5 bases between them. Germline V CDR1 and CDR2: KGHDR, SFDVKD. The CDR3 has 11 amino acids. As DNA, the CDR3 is TGTGCCACCAGTGATTTCGGCAAAGCTTTCTTT. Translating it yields CATSDFGKAFF.

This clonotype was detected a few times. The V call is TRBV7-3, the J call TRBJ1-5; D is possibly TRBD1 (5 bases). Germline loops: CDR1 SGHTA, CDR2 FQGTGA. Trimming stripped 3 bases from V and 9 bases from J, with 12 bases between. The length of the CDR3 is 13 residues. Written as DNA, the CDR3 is TGTGCCAGCAGCTTGGGGGAGGGGAGGCCCCAGCATTTT. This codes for CASSLGEGRPQHF.

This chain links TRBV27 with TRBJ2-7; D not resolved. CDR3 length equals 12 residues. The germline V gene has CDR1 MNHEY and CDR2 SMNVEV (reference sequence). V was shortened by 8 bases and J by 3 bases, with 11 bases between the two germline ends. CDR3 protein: CASLLSDYEQYF. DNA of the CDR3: TGTGCCAGCTTGTTATCAGACTACGAGCAGTACTTC.

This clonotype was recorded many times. This chain's CDR3 is CASSASTGRDIQYF. The CDR3 region has the DNA TGTGCCAGCAGCGCCAGTACAGGGAGGGACATTCAGTACTTC. The chain uses TRBV2 and TRBJ2-4; the D gene is possibly TRBD2 (7 bases). V lost 6 bases to trimming and J lost 8 bases, with 17 bases between them. The CDR3 contains 14 residues. Germline V CDR1 and CDR2: SNHLY, FYNNEI. Complete variable domain (other parts from reference TRBV2 and TRBJ2-4): EPEVTQTPSHQVTQMGQEVILRCVPISNHLYFYWYRQILGQKVEFLVSFYNNEISEKSEIFDDQFSVERPDGSNFTLKIRSTKLEDSAMYFCASSASTGRDIQYFGAGTRLSVL.

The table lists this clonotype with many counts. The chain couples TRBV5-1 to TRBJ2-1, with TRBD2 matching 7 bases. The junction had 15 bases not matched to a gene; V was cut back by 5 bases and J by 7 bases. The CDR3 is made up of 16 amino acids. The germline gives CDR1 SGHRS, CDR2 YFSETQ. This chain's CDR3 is CASSSSGRAGMNEQFF. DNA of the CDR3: TGCGCCAGCAGTTCAAGCGGACGAGCGGGGATGAATGAGCAGTTCTTC.

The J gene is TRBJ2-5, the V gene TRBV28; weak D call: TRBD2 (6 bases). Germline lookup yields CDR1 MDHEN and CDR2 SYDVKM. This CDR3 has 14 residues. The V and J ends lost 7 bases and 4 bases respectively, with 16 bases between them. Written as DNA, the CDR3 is TGTGCCAGCACCAATCTTGGAGCGGGAGAGACCCAGTACTTC. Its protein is CASTNLGAGETQYF.

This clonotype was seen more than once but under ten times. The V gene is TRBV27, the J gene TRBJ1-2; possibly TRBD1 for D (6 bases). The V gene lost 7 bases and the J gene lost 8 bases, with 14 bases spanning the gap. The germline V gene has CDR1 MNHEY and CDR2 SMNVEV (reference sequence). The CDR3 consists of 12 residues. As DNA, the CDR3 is TGTGCCAGCAAACAGGGCCAAGGGGGCTACACCTTC. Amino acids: CASKQGQGGYTF.

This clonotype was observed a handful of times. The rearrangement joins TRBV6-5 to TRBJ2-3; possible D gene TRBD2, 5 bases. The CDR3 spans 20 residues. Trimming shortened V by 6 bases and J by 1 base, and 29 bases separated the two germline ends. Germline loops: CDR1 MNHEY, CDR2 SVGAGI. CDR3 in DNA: TGTGCCAGCAGCCCTGCCCTCGACTCGACATCAGAGGGTGGCACAGATACGCAGTATTTT. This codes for CASSPALDSTSEGGTDTQYF.

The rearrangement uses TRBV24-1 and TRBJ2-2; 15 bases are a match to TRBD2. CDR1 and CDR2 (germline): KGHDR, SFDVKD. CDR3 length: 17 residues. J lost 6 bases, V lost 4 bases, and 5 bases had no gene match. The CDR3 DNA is TGTGCCACCAGTGACCTGGGACTAGCGGGAGGCGCCGGGGAGCTGTTTTTT. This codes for CATSDLGLAGGAGELFF.

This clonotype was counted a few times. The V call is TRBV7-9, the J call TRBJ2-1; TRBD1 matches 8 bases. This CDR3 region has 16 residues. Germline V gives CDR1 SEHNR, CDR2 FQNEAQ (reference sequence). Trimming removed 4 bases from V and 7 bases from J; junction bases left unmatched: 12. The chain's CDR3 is CASSSRTGPPQNEQFF. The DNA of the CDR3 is TGTGCCAGCAGCTCCCGGACAGGGCCACCCCAGAATGAGCAGTTCTTC. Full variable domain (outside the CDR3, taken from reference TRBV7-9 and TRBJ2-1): DTGVSQNPRHKITKRGQNVTFRCDPISEHNRLYWYRQTLGQGPEFLTYFQNEAQLEKSRLLSDRFSAERPKGSFSTLEIQRTEQGDSAMYLCASSSRTGPPQNEQFFGPGTRLTVL.

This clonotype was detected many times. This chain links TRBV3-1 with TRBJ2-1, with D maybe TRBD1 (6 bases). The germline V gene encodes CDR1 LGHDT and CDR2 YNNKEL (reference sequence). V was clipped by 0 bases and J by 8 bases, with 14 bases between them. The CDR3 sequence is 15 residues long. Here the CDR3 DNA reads TGTGCCAGCAGCCAAGAAGCCAGGGGCTGGGATGAGCAGTTCTTC. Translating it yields CASSQEARGWDEQFF.

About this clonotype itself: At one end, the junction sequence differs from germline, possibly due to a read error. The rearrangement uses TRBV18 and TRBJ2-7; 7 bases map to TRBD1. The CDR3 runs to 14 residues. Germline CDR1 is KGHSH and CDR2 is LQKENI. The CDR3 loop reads CASSVGDSSYGQYF. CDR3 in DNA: TGTGCCAGCTCCGTCGGGGACAGTTCCTACGGGCAGTACTTC. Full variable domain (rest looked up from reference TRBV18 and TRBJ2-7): NAGVMQNPRHLVRRRGQEARLRCSPMKGHSHVYWYRQLPEEGLKFMVYLQKENIIDESGMPKERFSAEFPKEGPSILRIQQVVRGDSAAYFCASSVGDSSYGQYFGPGTRLTVT.

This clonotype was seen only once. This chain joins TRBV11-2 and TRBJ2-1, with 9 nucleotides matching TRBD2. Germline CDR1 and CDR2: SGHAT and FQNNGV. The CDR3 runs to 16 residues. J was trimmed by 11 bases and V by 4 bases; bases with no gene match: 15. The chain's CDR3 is CASSSQPGASGVKQFF. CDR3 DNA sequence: TGTGCCAGCAGCTCACAACCCGGGGCTAGCGGGGTCAAGCAGTTCTTC.

The DNA of the CDR3 is TGCAGTGCTAGAGATCTCGAGGACTACAATGAGCAGTTCTTC. This sequence encodes CSARDLEDYNEQFF. The J gene is TRBJ2-1, the V gene TRBV20-1; D is uncertain. Per germline, CDR1 DFQATT and CDR2 SNEGSKA (reference sequence). V gave up 0 bases and J gave up 3 bases, with 9 bases separating them. The CDR3 is made up of 14 amino acids.

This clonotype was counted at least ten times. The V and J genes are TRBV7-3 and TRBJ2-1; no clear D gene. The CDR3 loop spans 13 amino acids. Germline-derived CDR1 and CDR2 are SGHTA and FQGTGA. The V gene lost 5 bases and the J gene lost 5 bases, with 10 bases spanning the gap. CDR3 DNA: TGTGCCAGCAGCCCAGGAAGGGACAATGAGCAGTTCTTC. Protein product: CASSPGRDNEQFF. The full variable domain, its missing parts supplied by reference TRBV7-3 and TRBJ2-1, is GAGVSQTPSNKVTEKGKYVELRCDPISGHTALYWYRQSLGQGPEFLIYFQGTGAADDSGLPNDRFFAVRPEGSVSTLKIQRTERGDSAVYLCASSPGRDNEQFFGPGTRLTVL.

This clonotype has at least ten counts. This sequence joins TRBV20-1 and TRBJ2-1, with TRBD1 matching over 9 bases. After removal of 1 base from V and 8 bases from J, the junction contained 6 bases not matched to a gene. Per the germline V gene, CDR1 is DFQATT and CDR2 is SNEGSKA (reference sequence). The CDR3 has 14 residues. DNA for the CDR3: TGCAGTGCTAGAGCCGGGACAGGGTTCTATGAGCAGTTCTTC. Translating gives CSARAGTGFYEQFF.

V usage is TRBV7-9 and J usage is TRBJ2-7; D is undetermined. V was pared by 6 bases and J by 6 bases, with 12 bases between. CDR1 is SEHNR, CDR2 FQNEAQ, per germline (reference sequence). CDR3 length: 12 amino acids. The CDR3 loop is CASSQMIREQYF. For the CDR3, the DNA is TGTGCCAGCAGTCAGATGATCCGCGAGCAGTACTTC.

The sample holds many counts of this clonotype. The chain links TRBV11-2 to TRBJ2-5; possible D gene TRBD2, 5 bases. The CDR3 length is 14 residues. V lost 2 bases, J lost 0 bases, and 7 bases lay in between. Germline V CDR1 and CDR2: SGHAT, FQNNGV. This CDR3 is CASSLSSDQETQYF. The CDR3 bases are TGTGCCAGCAGCTTAAGTAGCGACCAAGAGACCCAGTACTTC.